This TCR beta chain was sequenced for a study of memory CD4+ T cells and cytomegalovirus serostatus. Study in general: Of the healthy Belgian adults, 9 were CMV seropositive and 20 to 30 seronegative.

Study-level points and caveats: Each of some 67 CMV-associated TCRbeta sequences occurred in one to five individuals.

The CDR3 covers 14 residues. Trimming removed 1 base from V and 7 bases from J; junction bases left unmatched: 3. Germline CDR1 and CDR2: SGHNT and YENEEA. About this clone itself: Its antigen is still unknown.

The sort gate was single viable CD3+CD4+CD8-CD45RO+ cells for memory CD4+ T cells. In the study's own analysis: After removing out-of-frame reads, around 2,100,000 distinct TCRbeta sequences remained. Clones were sequenced by immunoSEQ multiplex PCR, and TCRdb holds only the in-frame ones, with some missing. Clonal size and the V and J genes are those of that table, whereas D and trimming came from the DNA. The repertoire consists of approximately 44,000 clones, with around 76% occurring once and the leading ten covering around 2%. The gene calls are TRBV11-3 and TRBJ2-1, with 8 positions matching TRBD2. This sequence was found in an adult in good health and CMV-seronegative. Input material: memory CD4+ T cells from blood. CDR3 nucleotides: TGTGCCAGCAGCTTAGCGGGGGGGAGGAATGAGCAGTTCTTC. It codes for CASSLAGGRNEQFF. The full variable domain, in which reference TRBV11-3 and TRBJ2-1 provide the parts outside the CDR3, is EAGVVQSPRYKIIEKKQPVAFWCNPISGHNTLYWYLQNLGQGPELLIRYENEEAVDDSQLPKDRFSAERLKGVDSTLKIQPAELGDSAVYLCASSLAGGRNEQFFGPGTRLTVL.